The sequence of this T cell receptor (beta chain) was determined in a study of cytomegalovirus exposure and HLA in healthy donors. The PCR employed 60 Vbeta primers together with 13 Jbeta primers. Clones were read by immunoSEQ multiplex PCR, and TCRdb kept only the in-frame ones, dropping some. The repertoire consists of over 150,000 clones, with roughly 80% occurring once and the leading ten covering under 5%. V was trimmed by 6 bases and J by 4 bases, leaving 12 bases between them. This CDR3 comprises 13 residues. CDR1 and CDR2 from the germline V gene are SNHLY and FYNNEI. This receptor was taken from a man aged 18-30 years in good health and CMV-seronegative. V and J are TRBV2 and TRBJ1-1, with D maybe TRBD1 (5 bases). Sequencing used PBMCs. CDR3 protein: CASSVQGTTEAFF. The CDR3 region has the DNA TGTGCCAGCAGCGTTCAGGGAACCACTGAAGCTTTCTTT. Filled out from reference TRBV2 and TRBJ1-1, the complete variable domain reads EPEVTQTPSHQVTQMGQEVILRCVPISNHLYFYWYRQILGQKVEFLVSFYNNEISEKSEIFDDQFSVERPDGSNFTLKIRSTKLEDSAMYFCASSVQGTTEAFFGQGTRLTVV.